This T cell receptor (beta chain) was recovered during a study of beta chain features in type 1 diabetes. Study summary: Cells sorted and examined across all samples totaled more than 90,000,000.

What was sequenced were expressed TCRB transcripts, since all of the isolated RNA had been reverse transcribed. Naive, central memory and regulatory T cell samples came to a mean of roughly 4 million reads. The data were produced by immunoSEQ multiplex PCR, yet TCRdb's version contains in-frame clones alone and is incomplete. The profile shows some 250,000 clones, 11% of them singletons. Notes on this clone: Its antigen is unidentified.

General study points: Cells carrying high TCR expression could end up over-represented when cDNA is sequenced. A moderate, significant TCRB CDR3 shortening appeared in type 1 diabetes across four CD4+ subsets.

The V gene's germline CDR1 is MNHEY and CDR2 SMNVEV (reference sequence). Trimming took off 5 bases at V and 5 bases at J, with 21 bases between the two ends. CDR3 length: 16 residues. Purity exceeding 95% was reached by all sorted populations. The chain uses TRBV27 and TRBJ2-5, with D tentatively TRBD2 (7 bases). The sequenced sample consisted of naive CD4+ T cells from blood. This receptor was obtained from a man aged 25-45 years with type 1 diabetes. Written as DNA, the CDR3 is TGTGCCAGCAGTCAGTCCCCGCCGGGGGGCTTCGAGACCCAGTACTTC. Translating gives CASSQSPPGGFETQYF.